This T cell receptor (beta chain) was recorded in a study of technical replicates of blood from four donors. The assay was immunoSEQ multiplex PCR, and TCRdb's table has in-frame clones only and misses some. The data hold over 65,000 clones, with 85% to 95% observed a single time. V was trimmed by 3 bases and J by 3 bases, leaving 17 bases between them. Germline values: CDR1 ENHRY, CDR2 SYGVKD. CDR3 size: 16 residues. This chain uses TRBV10-3 with TRBJ1-1; D unresolved. What was sequenced was T cells isolated from PBMCs. The receptor comes from a human donor in good health. CDR3 nucleotides: TGTGCCATCAGTGAAAGAGACCTGGGCTTGGACACTGAAGCTTTCTTT. Translated, it gives CAISERDLGLDTEAFF.